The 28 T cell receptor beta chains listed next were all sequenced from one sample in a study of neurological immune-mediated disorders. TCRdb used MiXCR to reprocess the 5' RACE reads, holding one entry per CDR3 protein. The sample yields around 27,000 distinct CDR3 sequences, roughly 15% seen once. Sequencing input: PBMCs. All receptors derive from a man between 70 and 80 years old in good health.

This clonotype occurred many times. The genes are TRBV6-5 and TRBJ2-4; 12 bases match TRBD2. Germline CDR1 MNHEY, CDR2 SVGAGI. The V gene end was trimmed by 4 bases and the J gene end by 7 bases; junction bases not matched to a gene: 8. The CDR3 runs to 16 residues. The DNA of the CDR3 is TGTGCCAGCAGTTCCTCTAGCGGGGGGGCGCGGAACATTCAGTACTTC. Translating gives CASSSSSGGARNIQYF.

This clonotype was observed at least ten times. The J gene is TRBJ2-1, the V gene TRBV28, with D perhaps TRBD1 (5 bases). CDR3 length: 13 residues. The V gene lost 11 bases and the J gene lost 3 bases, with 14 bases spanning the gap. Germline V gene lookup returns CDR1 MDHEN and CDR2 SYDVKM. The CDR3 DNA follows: TGTGCCCTTCAGGGCAGGAACTACAATGAGCAGTTCTTC. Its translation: CALQGRNYNEQFF.

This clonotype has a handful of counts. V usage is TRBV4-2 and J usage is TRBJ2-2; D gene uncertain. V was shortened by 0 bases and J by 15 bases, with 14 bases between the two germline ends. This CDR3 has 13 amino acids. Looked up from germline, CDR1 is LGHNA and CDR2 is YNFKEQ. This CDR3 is CASSQEGSTIMFF. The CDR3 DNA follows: TGTGCCAGCAGCCAAGAAGGGTCGACAATAATGTTTTTT.

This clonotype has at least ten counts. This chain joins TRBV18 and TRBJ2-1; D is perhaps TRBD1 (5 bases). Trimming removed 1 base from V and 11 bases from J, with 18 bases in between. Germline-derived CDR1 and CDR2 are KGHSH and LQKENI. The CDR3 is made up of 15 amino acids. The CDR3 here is CASSPRGSTGIKQFF. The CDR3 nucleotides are TGTGCCAGCTCACCACGGGGCAGCACTGGCATAAAGCAGTTCTTC.

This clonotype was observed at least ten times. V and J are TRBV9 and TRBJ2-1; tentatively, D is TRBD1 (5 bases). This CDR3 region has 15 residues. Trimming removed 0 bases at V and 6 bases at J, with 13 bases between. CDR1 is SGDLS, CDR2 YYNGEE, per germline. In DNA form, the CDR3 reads TGTGCCAGCAGCGTAGGTAGGGGCACCGTCAATGAGCAGTTCTTC. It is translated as CASSVGRGTVNEQFF.

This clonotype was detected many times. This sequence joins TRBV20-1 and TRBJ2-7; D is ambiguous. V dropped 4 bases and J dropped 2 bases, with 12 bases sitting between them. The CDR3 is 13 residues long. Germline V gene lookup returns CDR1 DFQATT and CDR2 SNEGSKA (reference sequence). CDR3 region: CSATSRAAYEQYF. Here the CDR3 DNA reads TGCAGTGCTACCTCAAGGGCAGCCTACGAGCAGTACTTC.

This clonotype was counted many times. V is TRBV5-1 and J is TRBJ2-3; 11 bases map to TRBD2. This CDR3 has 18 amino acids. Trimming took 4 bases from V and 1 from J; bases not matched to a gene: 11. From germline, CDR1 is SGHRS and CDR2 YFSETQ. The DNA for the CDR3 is TGCGCCAGCAGCCCCACTCCCCTAGCGGGGGGCCGCACAGATACGCAGTATTTT. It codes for CASSPTPLAGGRTDTQYF.

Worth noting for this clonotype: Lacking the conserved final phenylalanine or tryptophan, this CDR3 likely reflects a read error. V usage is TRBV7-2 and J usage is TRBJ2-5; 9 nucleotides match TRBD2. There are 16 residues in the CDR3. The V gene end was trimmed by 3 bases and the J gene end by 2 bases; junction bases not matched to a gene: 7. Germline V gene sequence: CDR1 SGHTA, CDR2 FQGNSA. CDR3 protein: CASSFRGGGRQETQYC. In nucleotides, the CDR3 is TGTGCCAGCAGCTTTCGCGGGGGGGGCCGACAAGAGACCCAGTACTGC.

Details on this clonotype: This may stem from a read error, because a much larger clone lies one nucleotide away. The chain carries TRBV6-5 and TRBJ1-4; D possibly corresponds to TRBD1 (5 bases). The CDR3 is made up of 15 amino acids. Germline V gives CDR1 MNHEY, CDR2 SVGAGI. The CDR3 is CANSYRSGASAKLFF. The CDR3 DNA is TGTGCCAACAGTTACCGATCCGGGGCAAGTGCAAAACTGTTTTTT.

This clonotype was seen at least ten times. The CDR3 DNA follows: TGTGCCAGCAGCTTAACGTCCAGGACCGGGGAGCTGTTTTTT. Translated: CASSLTSRTGELFF. The rearrangement uses TRBV7-3 and TRBJ2-2; D is unresolved. This CDR3 is 14 amino acids long. Germline V gene sequence: CDR1 SGHTA, CDR2 FQGTGA. V gave up 0 bases and J gave up 5 bases, with 7 bases separating them.

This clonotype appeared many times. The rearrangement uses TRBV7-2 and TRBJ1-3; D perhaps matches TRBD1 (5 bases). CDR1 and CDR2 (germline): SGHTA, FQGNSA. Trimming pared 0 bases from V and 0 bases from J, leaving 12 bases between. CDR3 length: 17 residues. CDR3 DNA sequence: TGTGCCAGCAGCTTAGCCCCCCCGGACAACTCTGGAAACACCATATATTTT. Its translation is CASSLAPPDNSGNTIYF. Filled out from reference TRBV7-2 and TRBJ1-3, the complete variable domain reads GAGVSQSPSNKVTEKGKDVELRCDPISGHTALYWYRQSLGQGLEFLIYFQGNSAPDKSGLPSDRFSAERTGGSVSTLTIQRTQQEDSAVYLCASSLAPPDNSGNTIYFGEGSWLTVV.

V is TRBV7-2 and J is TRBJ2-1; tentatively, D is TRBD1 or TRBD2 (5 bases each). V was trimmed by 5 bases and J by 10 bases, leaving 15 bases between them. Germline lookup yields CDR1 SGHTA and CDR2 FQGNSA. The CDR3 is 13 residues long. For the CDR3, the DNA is TGTGCCAGCAGCCCCGAGGGGCCCCAAGAGCAGTTCTTC. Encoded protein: CASSPEGPQEQFF.

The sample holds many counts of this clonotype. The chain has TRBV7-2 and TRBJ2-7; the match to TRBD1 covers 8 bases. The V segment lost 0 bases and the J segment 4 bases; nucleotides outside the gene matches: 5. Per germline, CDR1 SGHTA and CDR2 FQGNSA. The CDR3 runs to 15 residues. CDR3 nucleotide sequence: TGTGCCAGCAGCTTAGCAGGACAGGGTCTGTACGAGCAGTACTTC. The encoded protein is CASSLAGQGLYEQYF.

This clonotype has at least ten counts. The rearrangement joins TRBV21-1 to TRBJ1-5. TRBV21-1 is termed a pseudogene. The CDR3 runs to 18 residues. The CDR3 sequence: CASSKGEQQPFSNQPQHF. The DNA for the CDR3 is TGTGCCAGCAGCAAAGGGGAGCAGCAACCCTTCAGCAATCAGCCCCAGCATTTT.

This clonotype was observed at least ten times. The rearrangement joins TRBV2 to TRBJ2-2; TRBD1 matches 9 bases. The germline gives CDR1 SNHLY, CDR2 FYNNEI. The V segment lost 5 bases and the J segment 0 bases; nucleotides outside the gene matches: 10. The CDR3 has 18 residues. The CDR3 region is CASSHPYRGPANTGELFF. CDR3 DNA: TGTGCCAGCAGTCATCCGTACAGGGGGCCGGCGAACACCGGGGAGCTGTTTTTT. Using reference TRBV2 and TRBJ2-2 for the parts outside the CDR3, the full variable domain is EPEVTQTPSHQVTQMGQEVILRCVPISNHLYFYWYRQILGQKVEFLVSFYNNEISEKSEIFDDQFSVERPDGSNFTLKIRSTKLEDSAMYFCASSHPYRGPANTGELFFGEGSRLTVL.

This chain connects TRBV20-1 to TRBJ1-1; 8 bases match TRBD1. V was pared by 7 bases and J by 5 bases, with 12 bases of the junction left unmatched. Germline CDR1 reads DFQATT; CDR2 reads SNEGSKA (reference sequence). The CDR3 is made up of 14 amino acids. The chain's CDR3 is CSVAQGDEGTEAFF. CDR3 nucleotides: TGCAGTGTCGCACAGGGGGACGAGGGAACTGAAGCTTTCTTT.

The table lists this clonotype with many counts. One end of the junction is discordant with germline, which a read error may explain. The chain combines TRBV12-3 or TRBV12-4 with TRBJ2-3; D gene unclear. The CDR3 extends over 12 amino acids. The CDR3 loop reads CASGFSTDTQYF. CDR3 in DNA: TGTGCCAGCGGTTTTAGCACAGATACGCAGTATTTT.

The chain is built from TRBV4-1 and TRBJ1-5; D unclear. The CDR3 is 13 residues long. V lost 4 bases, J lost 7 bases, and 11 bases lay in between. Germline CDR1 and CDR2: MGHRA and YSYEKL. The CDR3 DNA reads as TGCGCCAGCAGCCTCGGCCCCCAACAGCCCCAGCATTTT. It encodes CASSLGPQQPQHF.

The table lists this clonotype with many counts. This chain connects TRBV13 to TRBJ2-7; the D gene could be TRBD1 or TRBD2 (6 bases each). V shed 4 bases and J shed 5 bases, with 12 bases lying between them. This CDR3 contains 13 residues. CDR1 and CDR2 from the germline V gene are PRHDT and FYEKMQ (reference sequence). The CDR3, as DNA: TGTGCCAGCAGCTACCGTAGGGGGGACGAGCAGTACTTC. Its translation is CASSYRRGDEQYF.

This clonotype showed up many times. CDR3 protein: CASSSRTSGGVQYF. CDR3 bases: TGTGCCAGCAGCTCAAGGACTAGCGGGGGGGTGCAGTATTTT. V usage is TRBV7-2 and J usage is TRBJ2-3, with 15 bases lining up with TRBD2. This CDR3 has 14 residues. CDR1 SGHTA and CDR2 FQGNSA come from the germline V gene. Trimming removed 4 bases from V and 11 bases from J; junction bases left unmatched: 4.

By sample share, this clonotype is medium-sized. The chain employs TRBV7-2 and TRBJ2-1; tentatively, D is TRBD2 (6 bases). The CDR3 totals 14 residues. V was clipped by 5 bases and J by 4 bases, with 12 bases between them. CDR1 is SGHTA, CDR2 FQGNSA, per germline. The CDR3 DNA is TGTGCCAGCAGCCCGGGGCTAGCGTACAATGAGCAGTTCTTC. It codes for CASSPGLAYNEQFF.

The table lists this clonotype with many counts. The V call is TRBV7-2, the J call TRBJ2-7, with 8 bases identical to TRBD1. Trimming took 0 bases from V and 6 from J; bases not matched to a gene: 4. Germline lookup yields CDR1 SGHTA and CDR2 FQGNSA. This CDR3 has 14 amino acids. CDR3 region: CASSLAQGAGEQYF. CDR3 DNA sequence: TGTGCCAGCAGCTTAGCCCAGGGGGCTGGCGAGCAGTACTTC.

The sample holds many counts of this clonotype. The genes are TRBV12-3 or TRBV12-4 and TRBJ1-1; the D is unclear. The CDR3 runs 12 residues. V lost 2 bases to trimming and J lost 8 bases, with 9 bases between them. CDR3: CASSLWRREAFF. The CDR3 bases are TGTGCCAGCAGTTTATGGCGTAGGGAAGCTTTCTTT.

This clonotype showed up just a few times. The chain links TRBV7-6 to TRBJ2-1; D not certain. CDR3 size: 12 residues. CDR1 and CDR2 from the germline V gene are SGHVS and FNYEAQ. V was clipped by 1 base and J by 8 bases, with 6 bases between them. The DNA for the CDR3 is TGTGCCAGCAGCTTAGATCTCGATGAGCAGTTCTTC. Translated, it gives CASSLDLDEQFF.

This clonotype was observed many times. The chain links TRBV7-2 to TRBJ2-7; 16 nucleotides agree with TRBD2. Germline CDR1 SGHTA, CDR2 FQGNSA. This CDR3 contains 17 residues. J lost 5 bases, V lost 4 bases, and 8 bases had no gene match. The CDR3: CASSYPGLAGGPHEQYF. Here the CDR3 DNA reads TGTGCCAGCAGCTACCCGGGACTAGCGGGGGGGCCACACGAGCAGTACTTC.

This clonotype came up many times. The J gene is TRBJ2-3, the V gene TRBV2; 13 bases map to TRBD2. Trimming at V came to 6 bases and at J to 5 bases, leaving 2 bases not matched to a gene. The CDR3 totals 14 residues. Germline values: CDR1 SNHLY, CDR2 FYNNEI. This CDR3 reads CASRGLAGEDTQYF. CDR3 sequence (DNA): TGTGCCAGCAGAGGACTAGCGGGGGAAGATACGCAGTATTTT.

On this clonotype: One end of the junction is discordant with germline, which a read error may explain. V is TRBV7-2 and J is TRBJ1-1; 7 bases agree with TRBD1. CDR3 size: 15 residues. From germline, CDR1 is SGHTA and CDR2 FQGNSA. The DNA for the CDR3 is TGTGCCAGCAGCCCCCAGACAGGGTTCGACACTGAAGTTTTCTTT. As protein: CASSPQTGFDTEVFF.

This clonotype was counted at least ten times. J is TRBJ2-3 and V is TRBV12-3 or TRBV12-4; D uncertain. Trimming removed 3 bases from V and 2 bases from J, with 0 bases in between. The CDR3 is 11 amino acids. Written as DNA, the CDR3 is TGTGCCAGCAGTTTCACAGATACGCAGTATTTT. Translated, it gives CASSFTDTQYF.